A single sample gave rise to the 8 T cell receptor beta chains below, sequenced in a study of blood T cell repertoires in COVID-19. Generated by immunoSEQ multiplex PCR, the TCRdb table keeps only in-frame clones and is missing some. The profile shows about 170,000 clones, roughly 88% of them singletons. The specimen sequenced was PBMCs or T cells enriched from blood (not recorded which). The receptors were sampled from a man aged 50 to 60 who had recovered from COVID-19.

The chain uses TRBV5-1 and TRBJ1-1, with a weak D call TRBD1 (5 bases). The germline V gene encodes CDR1 SGHRS and CDR2 YFSETQ. The CDR3 loop spans 14 amino acids. With 1 base removed from V and 3 bases from J, the gap between germline ends came to 10 bases. The CDR3: CASSLTGSDTEAFF. The CDR3 coding sequence is TGCGCCAGCAGCTTGACAGGTTCAGACACTGAAGCTTTCTTT.

The chain carries TRBV4-1 and TRBJ2-7; TRBD1 might be the D (6 bases). Per the germline V gene, CDR1 is MGHRA and CDR2 is YSYEKL. The V end was cut by 0 bases, the J end by 2 bases, with 17 bases between. The CDR3 has 17 amino acids. For the CDR3, the DNA is TGCGCCAGCAGCCAAGATTATGGCAGGGGTGACCCCTACGAGCAGTACTTC. Its translation is CASSQDYGRGDPYEQYF.

This chain joins TRBV28 and TRBJ1-5; D uncertain. Germline CDR1 is MDHEN and CDR2 is SYDVKM. The ends were cut back, 6 bases at V and 2 bases at J, with 11 bases in the middle. This CDR3 contains 14 residues. The CDR3 sequence: CASSLIQRNQPQHF. The CDR3 DNA reads as TGTGCCAGCAGCCTAATACAGCGCAATCAGCCCCAGCATTTT.

The chain is built from TRBV30 and TRBJ2-3, with D maybe TRBD1 (5 bases). Trimming took 3 bases from V and 6 from J, leaving 7 bases between them. The CDR3 loop spans 11 amino acids. Germline lookup yields CDR1 GTSNPN and CDR2 SVGIG (reference sequence). CDR3 DNA sequence: TGTGCCTGGAGGGACACCGATACGCAGTATTTT. It specifies CAWRDTDTQYF. The whole variable domain, remainder taken from reference TRBV30 and TRBJ2-3, is SQTIHQWPATLVQPVGSPLSLECTVEGTSNPNLYWYRQAAGRGLQLLFYSVGIGQISSEVPQNLSASRPQDRQFILSSKKLLLSDSGFYLCAWRDTDTQYFGPGTRLTVL.

This clone turned up a few times. This chain joins TRBV25-1 and TRBJ1-2, with a weak D call TRBD1 (5 bases). Trimming shortened V by 3 bases and J by 1 base, and 12 bases separated the two germline ends. Germline CDR1 reads MGHDK; CDR2 reads SYGVNS. This CDR3 comprises 15 residues. The CDR3 region has the DNA TGTGCCAGCAGTGATGCGGGGACGGTTAACTATGGCTACACCTTC. As protein: CASSDAGTVNYGYTF.

The CDR3 nucleotides are TGTGCCAGCAGCCAATTTGGCATTTTGAACACTGAAGCTTTCTTT. It translates to CASSQFGILNTEAFF. The chain carries TRBV3-1 (or the pseudogene TRBV3-2) and TRBJ1-1; unclear D gene. Germline CDR1 is LGHDT and CDR2 is YNNKEL (reference sequence). Trimming pared 2 bases from V and 0 bases from J, leaving 10 bases between. The CDR3 covers 15 residues.

The chain is built from TRBV6-6 and TRBJ1-3; TRBD1 is a possible D gene (5 bases). This CDR3 is built from 15 residues. CDR1 MNHNY and CDR2 SVGAGI come from the germline V gene (reference sequence). Trimming took off 0 bases at V and 1 base at J, with 7 bases between the two ends. The CDR3: CASSYSSGSGNTIYF. The CDR3 bases are TGTGCCAGCAGTTACTCGTCAGGGTCTGGAAACACCATATATTTT.

This rearrangement joins TRBV11-2 to TRBJ1-4; 7 bases are a match to TRBD1. V trimming: 2 bases; J trimming: 4 bases; junction bases outside the gene matches: 4. Germline loops: CDR1 SGHAT, CDR2 FQNNGV. The CDR3 contains 15 residues. Here the CDR3 DNA reads TGTGCCAGCAGCTTACCGGGACAGCATAATGAAAAACTGTTTTTT. Protein: CASSLPGQHNEKLFF.